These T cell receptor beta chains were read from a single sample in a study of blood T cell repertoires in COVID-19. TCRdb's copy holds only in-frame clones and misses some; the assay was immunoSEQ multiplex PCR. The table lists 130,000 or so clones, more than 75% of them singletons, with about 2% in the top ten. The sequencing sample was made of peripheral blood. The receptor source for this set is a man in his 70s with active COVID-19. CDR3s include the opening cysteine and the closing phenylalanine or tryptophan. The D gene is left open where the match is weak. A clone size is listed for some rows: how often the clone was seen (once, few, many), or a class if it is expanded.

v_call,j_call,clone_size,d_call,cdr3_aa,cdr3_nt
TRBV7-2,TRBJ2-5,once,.,CASSPNGASSGFAAQYF,TGTGCCAGCAGCCCTAACGGAGCGAGTAGTGGCTTCGCGGCCCAGTACTTC
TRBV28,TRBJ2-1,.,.,CASGSPRLSYNEQFF,TGTGCCAGCGGTAGCCCAAGACTCTCCTACAATGAGCAGTTCTTC
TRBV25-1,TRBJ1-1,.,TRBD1,CASSESLGGQGNTEAFF,TGTGCCAGCAGTGAATCTCTCGGGGGACAGGGGAACACTGAAGCTTTCTTT
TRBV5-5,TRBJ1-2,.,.,CASSLEGVNYGYTF,TGTGCCAGCAGCTTGGAGGGGGTTAACTATGGCTACACCTTC
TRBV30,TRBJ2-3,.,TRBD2,CAWLIAGGTDTQYF,TGTGCCTGGTTAATAGCGGGAGGGACAGATACGCAGTATTTT
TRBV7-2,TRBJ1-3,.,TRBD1,CASSAQDRASSGNTIYF,TGTGCCAGCAGCGCCCAGGACAGGGCGAGCTCTGGAAACACCATATATTTT
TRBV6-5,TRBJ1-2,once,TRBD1,CASSSLEKQGAYGYTF,TGTGCCAGCAGTTCCCTCGAAAAACAGGGGGCATATGGCTACACCTTC
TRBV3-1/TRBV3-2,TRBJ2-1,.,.,CASSQVNRGSYNEQFF,TGTGCCAGCAGCCAAGTGAACCGCGGGTCCTACAATGAGCAGTTCTTC
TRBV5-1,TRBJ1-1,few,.,CASSLLGEGTEAFF,TGCGCCAGCAGCCTGTTAGGGGAGGGCACTGAAGCTTTCTTT
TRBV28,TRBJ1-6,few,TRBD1,CASSPGTGGYSPLHF,TGTGCCAGCAGTCCCGGGACAGGGGGTTATTCACCCCTCCACTTT
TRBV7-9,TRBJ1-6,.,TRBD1,CASSLAPGTGFQNSPLHF,TGTGCCAGCAGCTTAGCCCCGGGGACAGGCTTCCAGAATTCACCCCTCCACTTT
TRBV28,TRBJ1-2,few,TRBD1,CASSPVTGAGGYTF,TGTGCCAGCAGTCCGGTCACAGGGGCGGGAGGCTACACCTTC
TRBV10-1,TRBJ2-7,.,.,CATSEGGFYEQYF,TGCGCCACCTCTGAGGGAGGATTCTACGAGCAGTACTTC
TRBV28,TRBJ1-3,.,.,CASRLTGGNTIYF,TGTGCCAGCAGACTCACAGGGGGAAACACCATATATTTT
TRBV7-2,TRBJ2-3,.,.,CASSPRTPSTDTQYF,TGTGCCAGCAGCCCCCGGACACCTAGCACAGATACGCAGTATTTT
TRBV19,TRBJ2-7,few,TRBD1,CATGTGPKVYEQYF,TGTGCCACCGGGACAGGCCCAAAGGTCTACGAGCAGTACTTC
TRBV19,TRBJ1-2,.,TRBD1,CASSPGQGGYGYTF,TGTGCCAGTAGCCCAGGACAGGGGGGTTATGGCTACACCTTC
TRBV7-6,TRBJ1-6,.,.,CASSPPGGADSPLHF,TGTGCCAGCAGCCCCCCCGGAGGGGCCGATTCACCCCTCCACTTT
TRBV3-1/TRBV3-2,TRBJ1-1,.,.,CASSPTEMNTEAFF,TGTGCCAGCAGCCCGACAGAGATGAACACTGAAGCTTTCTTT
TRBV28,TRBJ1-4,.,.,CASRRATNEKLFF,TGTGCCAGCAGGCGGGCAACTAATGAAAAACTGTTTTTT
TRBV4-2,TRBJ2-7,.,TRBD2,CASSQDLSGKEEGEQYF,TGTGCCAGCAGCCAAGATCTTAGCGGGAAAGAGGAAGGCGAGCAGTACTTC
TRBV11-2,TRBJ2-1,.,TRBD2,CASSLYAGVVGNEQFF,TGTGCCAGCAGCTTATATGCGGGAGTGGTAGGCAATGAGCAGTTCTTC
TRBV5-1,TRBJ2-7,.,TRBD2,CASSYGLAGTEQYF,TGCGCCAGCAGCTACGGACTAGCGGGAACCGAGCAGTACTTC